Listed below are T cell receptor beta chains from one sample, sequenced in a study of monozygotic twins with inflammatory bowel disease. TCRdb re-called the 5' RACE reads, yielding one record per CDR3 amino acid sequence without DNA. The specimen's table records 350,000 to 400,000 distinct CDR3 sequences. The source material was blood. The source is a human donor with ulcerative colitis or Crohn's disease, or a healthy co-twin of an affected twin (not recorded which). The CDR3 runs from the conserved cysteine through the conserved F or W. The order of the fields is V gene, CDR3 length, J gene, CDR3 protein.

v_gene: TRBV5-1
len: 16
j_gene: TRBJ2-7
CDR3aa: CASSLAPAGQPYEQYF

v_gene: TRBV28
len: 14
j_gene: TRBJ1-3
CDR3aa: CASSLTGLRNTIYF

v_gene: TRBV7-2
len: 14
j_gene: TRBJ2-1
CDR3aa: CASRPGLKYNEQFF

v_gene: TRBV5-4
len: 13
j_gene: TRBJ2-3
CDR3aa: CASSSQGVHTQYF

v_gene: TRBV12-3/TRBV12-4
len: 14
j_gene: TRBJ2-5
CDR3aa: CASSPQDRGETQYF

v_gene: TRBV7-2
len: 15
j_gene: TRBJ1-1
CDR3aa: CASSLGGVTSTEAFF

v_gene: TRBV28
len: 17
j_gene: TRBJ2-7
CDR3aa: CASSIPDRGLSSYEQYF

v_gene: TRBV28
len: 14
j_gene: TRBJ1-6
CDR3aa: CASRLGLTNSPLHF

v_gene: TRBV20-1
len: 12
j_gene: TRBJ1-6
CDR3aa: CSGGGNPSPLHF

v_gene: TRBV20-1
len: 17
j_gene: TRBJ2-2
CDR3aa: CSARTSGGAGVFGELFF

v_gene: TRBV20-1
len: 14
j_gene: TRBJ2-5
CDR3aa: CSATGEKNQETQYF

v_gene: TRBV6-2/TRBV6-3
len: 13
j_gene: TRBJ1-5
CDR3aa: CASSYSDTQPQHF

v_gene: TRBV4-3
len: 12
j_gene: TRBJ1-2
CDR3aa: CASRGRNYGYTF

v_gene: TRBV11-2
len: 17
j_gene: TRBJ2-3
CDR3aa: CASSRRPGTASTDTQYF

v_gene: TRBV12-3/TRBV12-4
len: 15
j_gene: TRBJ1-2
CDR3aa: CASSLEQDNIYGYTF

v_gene: TRBV7-2
len: 15
j_gene: TRBJ1-2
CDR3aa: CASSLRFQGANGYTF

v_gene: TRBV13
len: 15
j_gene: TRBJ1-4
CDR3aa: CASSFRDRVDEKLFF

v_gene: TRBV7-9
len: 17
j_gene: TRBJ1-2
CDR3aa: CASSLGVGAQALGGYTF

v_gene: TRBV7-2
len: 14
j_gene: TRBJ1-6
CDR3aa: CASSSGDSNSPLHF

v_gene: TRBV7-2
len: 16
j_gene: TRBJ2-1
CDR3aa: CASSLGSGSPWNEQFF

v_gene: TRBV15
len: 16
j_gene: TRBJ1-6
CDR3aa: CATSREPGQGLSPLHF

v_gene: TRBV27
len: 15
j_gene: TRBJ2-7
CDR3aa: CASNQRRGFSYEQYF

v_gene: TRBV6-4
len: 14
j_gene: TRBJ1-1
CDR3aa: CASKLSVEGTEAFF

v_gene: TRBV11-2
len: 21
j_gene: TRBJ2-5
CDR3aa: CASSLVYPGQWGNSYQETQYF

v_gene: TRBV12-3/TRBV12-4
len: 15
j_gene: TRBJ1-5
CDR3aa: CASSLDRGVHQPQHF

v_gene: TRBV7-3
len: 13
j_gene: TRBJ1-1
CDR3aa: CASSLNGVTEAFF

v_gene: TRBV11-2
len: 15
j_gene: TRBJ1-4
CDR3aa: CASSFTAGKNEKLFF

v_gene: TRBV28
len: 15
j_gene: TRBJ1-4
CDR3aa: CASSPAGVTNEKLFF

v_gene: TRBV18
len: 13
j_gene: TRBJ1-2
CDR3aa: CASAAAFRATDTF

v_gene: TRBV5-1
len: 15
j_gene: TRBJ2-1
CDR3aa: CASSFRLLAGNEQFF

v_gene: TRBV29-1
len: 12
j_gene: TRBJ2-6
CDR3aa: CSVGGQANVLTF

v_gene: TRBV24-1
len: 12
j_gene: TRBJ2-1
CDR3aa: CATAGRTNEQFF

v_gene: TRBV9
len: 13
j_gene: TRBJ1-3
CDR3aa: CASSPPGGNTIYF

v_gene: TRBV3-1
len: 16
j_gene: TRBJ2-3
CDR3aa: CASSQGAGGVADTQYF

v_gene: TRBV27
len: 17
j_gene: TRBJ2-6
CDR3aa: CASTSRGIGAGANVLTF